This T cell receptor (beta chain) was retrieved from a study of early T cells in non-severe SARS-CoV-2 infection. Overall study context: Chains were not paired, and sequencing was done on bulk RNA from unsorted whole blood.

Trimming cost V 0 bases and J 8 bases; bases outside gene matches: 14. The CDR3 spans 17 residues. Germline CDR1 reads MNHEY; CDR2 reads SVGAGI. Via MiXCR, TCRdb re-called the 5' RACE reads, giving one row per CDR3 protein. The table lists about 80,000 distinct CDR3 sequences, around 16% of them singletons, with approximately 2.9% in the top ten. Study observations and caveats: Anti-spike CD8 responses were favored by VDJdb matching, which missed private and CD4 specificities.

This clonotype was observed a few times. The antigen remains undetermined. The chain joins TRBV6-5 to TRBJ1-2; 8 bases line up with TRBD1. The source material was whole blood. This clonotype was obtained from an adult who was a healthcare worker with PCR-confirmed SARS-CoV-2 infection or an uninfected control (not recorded which). Written as DNA, the CDR3 is TGTGCCAGCAGTTACTCATGGACAGGGATCGTGGCAGGCGGCTACACCTTC. Its translation is CASSYSWTGIVAGGYTF.